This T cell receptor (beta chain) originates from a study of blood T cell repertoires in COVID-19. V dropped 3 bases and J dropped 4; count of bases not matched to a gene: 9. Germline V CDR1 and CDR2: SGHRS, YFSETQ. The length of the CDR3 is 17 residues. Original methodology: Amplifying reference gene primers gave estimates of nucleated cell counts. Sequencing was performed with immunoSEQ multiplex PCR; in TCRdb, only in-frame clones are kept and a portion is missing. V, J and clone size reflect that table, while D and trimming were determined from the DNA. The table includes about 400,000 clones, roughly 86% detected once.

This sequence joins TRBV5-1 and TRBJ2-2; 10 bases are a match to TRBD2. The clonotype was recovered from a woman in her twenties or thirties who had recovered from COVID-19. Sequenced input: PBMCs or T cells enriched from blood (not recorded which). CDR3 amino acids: CASSSTLAGVSTGELFF. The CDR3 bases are TGCGCCAGCAGCTCTACTCTAGCGGGAGTTAGCACCGGGGAGCTGTTTTTT.